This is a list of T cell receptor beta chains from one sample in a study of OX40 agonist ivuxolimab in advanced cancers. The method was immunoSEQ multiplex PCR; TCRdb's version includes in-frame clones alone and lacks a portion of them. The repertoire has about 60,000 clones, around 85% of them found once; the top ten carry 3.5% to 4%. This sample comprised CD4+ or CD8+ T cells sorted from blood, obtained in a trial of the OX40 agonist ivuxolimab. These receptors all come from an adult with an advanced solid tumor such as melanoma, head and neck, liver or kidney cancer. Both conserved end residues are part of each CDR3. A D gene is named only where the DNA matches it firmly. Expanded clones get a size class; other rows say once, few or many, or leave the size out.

CAWRLNNEQFF	TGTGCCTGGAGGCTCAACAATGAGCAGTTCTTC	-	TRBV30	TRBJ2-1	-
CASGFGVGEQYF	TGTGCCAGCGGCTTTGGGGTGGGGGAGCAGTACTTC	-	TRBV2	TRBJ2-7	-
CASSPGLVTYNEQFF	TGTGCCAGCAGTCCCGGACTAGTCACCTACAATGAGCAGTTCTTC	TRBD2	TRBV6-1	TRBJ2-1	-
CASSPRTGGAGYGYTF	TGTGCCAGCAGCCCCCGTACAGGGGGCGCGGGGTATGGCTACACCTTC	TRBD1	TRBV5-6	TRBJ1-2	-
CASSPDRDNEQFF	TGTGCCAGCTCACCCGACAGGGACAATGAGCAGTTCTTC	TRBD1	TRBV18	TRBJ2-1	-
CASSPSGNTGELFF	TGCGCCAGCAGTCCCAGCGGGAACACCGGGGAGCTGTTTTTT	-	TRBV10-2	TRBJ2-2	-
CSVDWYNEQFF	TGCAGCGTTGACTGGTACAATGAGCAGTTCTTC	-	TRBV29-1	TRBJ2-1	-
CASSEINGSWGETQYF	TGTGCCAGCAGTGAAATCAACGGGAGCTGGGGGGAGACCCAGTACTTC	-	TRBV2	TRBJ2-5	-
CASGSSGLTDTQYF	TGTGCCAGCGGGAGTAGCGGCCTCACAGATACGCAGTATTTT	-	TRBV6-5	TRBJ2-3	once
CASSFQGIAGELFF	TGTGCCAGCAGCTTTCAAGGCATTGCCGGGGAGCTGTTTTTT	-	TRBV27	TRBJ2-2	-
CASSPPVQETQYF	TGTGCCAGCTCACCACCGGTCCAAGAGACCCAGTACTTC	-	TRBV18	TRBJ2-5	-
CASSFFEQPQHF	TGTGCCAGCAGCTTCTTTGAGCAGCCCCAGCATTTT	-	TRBV7-9	TRBJ1-5	few
CASSGELAGGKYEQYF	TGTGCCAGCTCCGGAGAACTAGCGGGAGGAAAATACGAGCAGTACTTC	TRBD2	TRBV25-1	TRBJ2-7	-
CASSSRTGFYEQYF	TGTGCCAGCAGCTCTAGGACAGGGTTCTACGAGCAGTACTTC	TRBD1	TRBV7-8	TRBJ2-7	-
CASSGLAGGSGEQYF	TGTGCCAGCAGTGGACTAGCGGGCGGCAGCGGCGAGCAGTACTTC	TRBD2	TRBV6-1	TRBJ2-7	-
CASSYTTGPNSPLHF	TGTGCCAGCAGTTACACGACAGGGCCAAATTCACCCCTCCACTTT	TRBD1	TRBV6-5	TRBJ1-6	few
CASSESLTGGTNEKLFF	TGCGCCAGCAGCGAATCTCTAACAGGGGGCACTAATGAAAAACTGTTTTTT	TRBD1	TRBV5-1	TRBJ1-4	-
CASSVEAGGNTGELFF	TGTGCCAGCAGCGTCGAGGCGGGGGGGAACACCGGGGAGCTGTTTTTT	TRBD2	TRBV9	TRBJ2-2	-
CASSKASHQRSTDTQYF	TGTGCCAGCAGCAAAGCCTCCCATCAGCGAAGCACAGATACGCAGTATTTT	-	TRBV21-1	TRBJ2-3	once
CASRDREDPYNEQFF	TGTGCCAGCAGAGACCGGGAGGACCCCTACAATGAGCAGTTCTTC	TRBD2	TRBV11-3	TRBJ2-1	-
CAIISDREVGGYTF	TGTGCCATCATTTCCGACAGGGAGGTTGGGGGCTACACCTTC	TRBD1	TRBV10-3	TRBJ1-2	-
CASRGSGTGSYEQYF	TGTGCCAGCAGGGGCTCCGGGACAGGGTCCTACGAGCAGTACTTC	TRBD1	TRBV6-6	TRBJ2-7	few
CSVRLGGANVLTF	TGCAGCGTTAGGCTTGGTGGGGCCAACGTCCTGACTTTC	-	TRBV29-1	TRBJ2-6	-
CASSYLTGRSDSPLHF	TGTGCCAGCAGTTACCTGACAGGGAGGTCCGATTCACCCCTCCACTTT	TRBD1	TRBV6-6	TRBJ1-6	-
CASSWRQGLMSYEQYF	TGCGCCAGCAGCTGGCGACAGGGGTTAATGTCCTACGAGCAGTACTTC	TRBD1	TRBV5-1	TRBJ2-7	once
CASKLAGGPETQYF	TGTGCCAGCAAGCTAGCGGGAGGGCCGGAGACCCAGTACTTC	TRBD2	TRBV6-5	TRBJ2-5	-